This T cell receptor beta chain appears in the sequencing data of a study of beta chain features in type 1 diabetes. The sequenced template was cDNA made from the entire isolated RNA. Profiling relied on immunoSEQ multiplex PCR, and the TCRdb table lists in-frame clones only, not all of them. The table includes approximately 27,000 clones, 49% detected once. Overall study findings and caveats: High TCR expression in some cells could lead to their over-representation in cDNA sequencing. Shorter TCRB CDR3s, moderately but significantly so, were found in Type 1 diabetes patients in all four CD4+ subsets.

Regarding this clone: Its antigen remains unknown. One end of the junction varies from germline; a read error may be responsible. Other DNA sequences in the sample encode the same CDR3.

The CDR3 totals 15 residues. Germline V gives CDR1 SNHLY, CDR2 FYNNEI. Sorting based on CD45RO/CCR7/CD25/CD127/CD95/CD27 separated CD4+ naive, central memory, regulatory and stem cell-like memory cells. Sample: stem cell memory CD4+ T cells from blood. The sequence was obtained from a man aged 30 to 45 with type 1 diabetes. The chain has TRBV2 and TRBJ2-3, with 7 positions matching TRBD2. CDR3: CASGALAASTDTQYF. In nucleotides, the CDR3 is TGCGCCAGCGGGGCTCTAGCGGCTAGCACAGATACGCAGTATTTT.